This TCR beta chain was identified during a study of T cell changes during pregnancy in multiple sclerosis. Repertoires were generated with immunoSEQ multiplex PCR, while TCRdb's copy carries only in-frame clones and drops some. This table holds fewer than 45,000 clones, about 88% found once. Losses at the gene ends were 9 bases for V and 4 bases for J; bases not matched to a gene: 8. The CDR3 has 14 amino acids. Looked up from germline, CDR1 is SGHRS and CDR2 is YFSETQ. This clone was recorded many times. Sequenced material: CD4+ T cells from peripheral blood mononuclear cells, taken in the first trimester of pregnancy. This clonotype was obtained from a female donor with multiple sclerosis, enrolled in a pregnancy study. This chain connects TRBV5-1 to TRBJ1-1; TRBD1 matches 11 bases. In DNA form, the CDR3 reads TGCGCCAACCGGGACAGGGGGGGACTCACTGAAGCTTTCTTT. The encoded protein is CANRDRGGLTEAFF.